What follows is one T cell receptor (beta chain) and its context. The sample is drawn from a study of shared T cell receptors in the human thymus. Profiled with immunoSEQ multiplex PCR; TCRdb holds only in-frame clones, not every one. The sample contains 700,000 or so clones, 80% to 90% of which appear only once. The CDR3 extends over 16 amino acids. Trimming removed 1 base from V and 4 bases from J; junction bases left unmatched: 6. Germline lookup yields CDR1 SNHLY and CDR2 FYNNEI. The sample was also linked to a second study, of human thymus T cells. That paper notes: Thymic tissue was derived from resections collected during corrective heart surgery. The authors found apparently biased V and J gene usage in thymic and blood repertoires. Related research has reported that thymic repertoires overlap highly among unrelated individuals.

This clonotype originated in a girl under two years old with a congenital heart defect. This chain uses TRBV2 with TRBJ2-2, with 7 bases lining up with TRBD1. Sample: thymocytes. The CDR3 nucleotides are TGTGCCAGCAGTGAAGAAGGGGGCGATGGCACCGGGGAGCTGTTTTTT. It encodes CASSEEGGDGTGELFF. The whole variable domain, remainder taken from reference TRBV2 and TRBJ2-2, is EPEVTQTPSHQVTQMGQEVILRCVPISNHLYFYWYRQILGQKVEFLVSFYNNEISEKSEIFDDQFSVERPDGSNFTLKIRSTKLEDSAMYFCASSEEGGDGTGELFFGEGSRLTVL.